Listed below are T cell receptor beta chains from one sample, sequenced in a study of OX40 agonist ivuxolimab in advanced cancers. Clones were read by immunoSEQ multiplex PCR, and TCRdb kept only the in-frame ones, dropping some. The table lists about 73,000 clones, approximately 92% of them singletons. Source: CD4+ or CD8+ T cells sorted from blood, taken in a trial of the OX40 agonist ivuxolimab. The receptors stem from an adult with an advanced solid tumor such as melanoma, head and neck, liver or kidney cancer. Both conserved end residues are trimmed from each CDR3. The size entry is marked missing in some rows and otherwise reads once, few, many or a size class.

j_call v_call clone_size cdr3_aa
TRBJ1-1 TRBV7-2 - ASSLDRGVSEAF
TRBJ1-5 TRBV5-8 - ASSPLAGISNQPQH
TRBJ1-2 TRBV28 - ASSLSQGGGGYT
TRBJ2-2 TRBV9 - ASSVIVGELF
TRBJ1-2 TRBV30 - AWSADRLRYT
TRBJ2-3 TRBV5-1 - ASSRTSGNTDTQY
TRBJ2-7 TRBV7-6 - ASSRGQAYEQY
TRBJ2-3 TRBV7-3 once ASSLTRQSGTDTQY
TRBJ1-5 TRBV19 - ATTRGGQPQH
TRBJ1-5 TRBV15 - ATSRDPGQPQH
TRBJ2-7 TRBV7-3 once ASSPQSSRVGSYEQY
TRBJ2-6 TRBV7-3 - ASSLTGAGANVLT
TRBJ2-7 TRBV6-6 once ASRNGQTYEQY
TRBJ2-5 TRBV5-1 - ASSPGGWYQETQY